The next 11 T cell receptor beta chains were all read from a single sample in a study of T cells in Graves' hyperthyroidism and ophthalmopathy. Amplified TCR beta CDR3 regions came from RNA transcripts. Initially, a first-round RT-PCR of the TCR CDR3 employed the HTBI primer set. A single record per CDR3 protein comes from TCRdb applying MiXCR to the multiplex PCR reads. The data show some 440,000 distinct CDR3 sequences, approximately 15% seen once. Material for sequencing was blood. These receptors all stem from a young woman with Graves' hyperthyroidism.

The sample holds many counts of this clonotype. This chain links TRBV6-1 with TRBJ2-1, with 8 bases that match TRBD1. From germline, CDR1 is MNHNS and CDR2 SASEGT. This CDR3 is 14 amino acids long. V trimming: 5 bases; J trimming: 5 bases; junction bases outside the gene matches: 5. This CDR3 reads CASSFRTGHNEQFF. The CDR3 region has the DNA TGTGCCAGCAGTTTTCGGACAGGGCACAATGAGCAGTTCTTC.

The table lists this clonotype with many counts. The chain uses TRBV4-1 and TRBJ1-1; D unresolved. Germline V gene lookup returns CDR1 MGHRA and CDR2 YSYEKL. The length of the CDR3 is 15 residues. V was trimmed by 8 bases and J by 1 base, leaving 17 bases between them. DNA of the CDR3: TGCGCCAGCCACGAAGCCCTGGGGAGGAACACTGAAGCTTTCTTT. Its protein product is CASHEALGRNTEAFF.

This clonotype has at least ten counts. The rearrangement links TRBV7-2 to TRBJ2-2; D uncertain. The V gene lost 2 bases and the J gene lost 4 bases, with 14 bases spanning the gap. The CDR3 is 16 residues long. From germline, CDR1 is SGHTA and CDR2 FQGNSA. The chain's CDR3 is CASSLRGVHLTGELFF. Here the CDR3 DNA reads TGTGCCAGCAGCTTAAGAGGAGTACACCTCACCGGGGAGCTGTTTTTT.

The rearrangement links TRBV6-1 to TRBJ2-3; 13 bases are shared with TRBD2. The length of the CDR3 is 15 residues. V lost 5 bases, J lost 4 bases, and 3 bases stayed unmatched. Germline lookup yields CDR1 MNHNS and CDR2 SASEGT. This CDR3 is CASSRTSGSADTQYF. CDR3 sequence (DNA): TGTGCCAGCAGTCGGACTAGCGGGAGTGCAGATACGCAGTATTTT.

This clonotype was detected many times. CDR3 sequence: CASSILQPTNEKLFF. The DNA for the CDR3 is TGTGCCAGCAGTATTCTACAGCCAACTAATGAAAAACTGTTTTTT. The rearrangement links TRBV6-2 or TRBV6-3 to TRBJ1-4; D is unclear. V gave up 5 bases and J gave up 0 bases, with 10 bases separating them. The germline CDR1 and CDR2 sequences are MNHEY and SVGEGT. The CDR3 is 15 amino acids.

This clonotype was seen only a few times. J is TRBJ1-2 and V is TRBV7-9; perhaps TRBD1 as D (6 bases). This CDR3 is built from 17 residues. Germline loops: CDR1 SEHNR, CDR2 FQNEAQ (reference sequence). V lost 1 base and J 4 bases, leaving 19 bases between the germline ends. The CDR3 DNA reads TGTGCCAGCAGCTTAGTGGGCCAAGGGGGGCTCGGCTATGGCTACACCTTC. Its protein product is CASSLVGQGGLGYGYTF.

The chain links TRBV5-1 to TRBJ2-1; D perhaps matches TRBD1 (5 bases). The J call may be faulty, since TRBJ2-7 better matches the DNA end. Looked up from germline, CDR1 is SGHRS and CDR2 is YFSETQ. This CDR3 contains 13 residues. The CDR3 bases are TGCGCCAGCAGCTTGGAGGGGTACAATGAGCAGTACTTC. Translation: CASSLEGYNEQYF.

Written as DNA, the CDR3 is TGTGCCTGGAGTGTTAAGAATAATTCACCCCTCCACTTT. It yields the protein CAWSVKNNSPLHF. J is TRBJ1-6 and V is TRBV30; D not resolved. This CDR3 comprises 13 residues. The V and J ends lost 0 bases and 5 bases respectively, with 5 bases between them. Per the germline V gene, CDR1 is GTSNPN and CDR2 is SVGIG (reference sequence).

Comments on this clonotype: A much larger clone is a single base away; this may be a read error. The chain couples TRBV7-9 to TRBJ1-1; no reliable D call. Germline V CDR1 and CDR2: SEHNR, FQNEAQ (reference sequence). The CDR3 is 15 amino acids. CDR3 DNA sequence: TGTGCCAGCAGCCCGGGTTTGGGGATGAACACTGAAGCTTCCTTT. Translating it yields CASSPGLGMNTEASF.

The table lists this clonotype with a few counts. This chain links TRBV29-1 with TRBJ1-2; perhaps TRBD1 as D (6 bases). Looked up from germline, CDR1 is SQVTM and CDR2 is ANQGSEA. This CDR3 comprises 11 residues. The CDR3 is CSCGGSRGYTF. CDR3 sequence (DNA): TGCAGTTGCGGGGGCTCGCGGGGCTACACCTTC. The variable domain in full, with the rest retrieved from reference TRBV29-1 and TRBJ1-2, is SAVISQKPSRDICQRGTSLTIQCQVDSQVTMMFWYRQQPGQSLTLIATANQGSEATYESGFVIDKFPISRPNLTFSTLTVSNMSPEDSSIYLCSCGGSRGYTFGSGTRLTVV.

This clonotype was counted at least ten times. The chain has TRBV20-1 and TRBJ1-3; the D is unclear. Germline V lookup: CDR1 DFQATT, CDR2 SNEGSKA (reference sequence). The V gene lost 6 bases and the J gene lost 0 bases, with 21 bases spanning the gap. The CDR3 runs 17 residues. The CDR3 region is CSAKELSTEHSGNTIYF. The DNA of the CDR3 is TGCAGTGCAAAAGAACTCTCCACAGAGCACTCTGGAAACACCATATATTTT.